The sequence of this T cell receptor beta chain was determined in a study of molecular identifiers for immune sequencing clone quantification. This clonotype was observed a handful of times. The CDR3 runs to 13 residues. The ends were cut back, 6 bases at V and 11 bases at J, with 17 bases in the middle. The germline V gene has CDR1 MNHEY and CDR2 SVGAGI. MiXCR was run by TCRdb on the PCR reads, yielding one entry per CDR3 protein. The sample lists 490,000 or so distinct CDR3 sequences, roughly 26% occurring once. The chain employs TRBV6-5 and TRBJ1-5; D is unclear. The clonotype originates from a human donor in good health. Some libraries in this study had Jurkat cell RNA spiked in. Sequenced sample: naive CD8+ T cells from blood, with Jurkat cell RNA spiked in. Described subset: FACS-sorted CD8+CD4-CCR7+CD45RA+ naive T cells. The CDR3 is CASSPTPYWSQHF. The CDR3 coding sequence is TGTGCCAGCAGCCCGACCCCATATTGGTCCCAGCATTTT.